What follows are 8 T cell receptor beta chains derived from one specimen sequenced in a study of blood T cell repertoires in COVID-19. Libraries were prepared by immunoSEQ multiplex PCR; TCRdb keeps only in-frame clonotypes and omits some of them. Among tens of thousands of clones listed, about nine tenths were seen once. Material for sequencing was peripheral blood. Receptors originate from a human donor in a cohort sampled during active COVID-19.

The chain has TRBV28 and TRBJ2-3; D is unclear. Trimming cost V 6 bases and J 1 base, with 14 bases left between them. This CDR3 contains 15 residues. Germline assignment: CDR1 MDHEN and CDR2 SYDVKM. Written as DNA, the CDR3 is TGTGCCAGCAGACCCAGCCTCCGGGGCACAGATACGCAGTATTTT. This translates into CASRPSLRGTDTQYF. The full variable domain, with the rest looked up from reference TRBV28 and TRBJ2-3, is DVKVTQSSRYLVKRTGEKVFLECVQDMDHENMFWYRQDPGLGLRLIYFSYDVKMKEKGDIPEGYSVSREKKERFSLILESASTNQTSMYLCASRPSLRGTDTQYFGPGTRLTVL.

This chain joins TRBV5-6 and TRBJ1-2; tentative D call: TRBD1 (6 bases). Germline V gives CDR1 SGHDT, CDR2 YYEEEE. The CDR3 contains 19 residues. The V and J ends lost 0 bases and 1 base respectively, with 22 bases between them. Here the CDR3 reads CASSLDPPGAASFNYGYTF. The CDR3 DNA follows: TGTGCCAGCAGCTTGGACCCCCCAGGGGCGGCCTCCTTTAACTATGGCTACACCTTC.

The chain links TRBV5-4 to TRBJ1-2; D unresolved. The CDR3 has 16 residues. Germline V CDR1 and CDR2: SGHNT, YYREEE (reference sequence). Trimming left V 0 bases short and J 5 bases short, with 17 bases between. This CDR3 is CASSLAPQGSGYGYTF. DNA for the CDR3: TGTGCCAGCAGCTTGGCCCCCCAAGGTTCCGGGTATGGCTACACCTTC.

The chain combines TRBV6-4 with TRBJ1-5, with D unclear. V shed 4 bases and J shed 1 base, with 11 bases lying between them. This CDR3 is 15 amino acids long. The germline gives CDR1 MRHNA, CDR2 SNTAGT. Written as DNA, the CDR3 is TGTGCCAGCAGTGTTGAGGATGGGAGCAATCAGCCCCAGCATTTT. This gives the protein CASSVEDGSNQPQHF.

V usage is TRBV27 and J usage is TRBJ2-3, with 8 bases matching TRBD1. The germline gives CDR1 MNHEY, CDR2 SMNVEV (reference sequence). Trimming cost V 5 bases and J 0 bases; bases outside gene matches: 4. This CDR3 is 15 amino acids long. The chain's CDR3 is CASSRQGPSTDTQYF. The CDR3 region has the DNA TGTGCCAGCAGTCGACAGGGGCCTAGCACAGATACGCAGTATTTT.

The rearrangement joins TRBV5-6 to TRBJ1-1; D not certain. The V gene's germline CDR1 is SGHDT and CDR2 YYEEEE. This CDR3 has 13 residues. Trimming took off 0 bases at V and 6 bases at J, with 9 bases between the two ends. CDR3 in amino acids: CASSLDMRSEAFF. CDR3 DNA: TGTGCCAGCAGCTTGGACATGAGGTCTGAAGCTTTCTTT.

In this sample, this clone turned up once. The chain recombines TRBV5-4 with TRBJ1-2, with D possibly TRBD1 on 6 matching bases. The CDR3 spans 15 residues. V shed 4 bases and J shed 7 bases, with 20 bases lying between them. The V gene's germline CDR1 is SGHNT and CDR2 YYREEE (reference sequence). The CDR3 region is CASSPPPGGAAGYTF. The CDR3 bases are TGTGCCAGCAGCCCACCTCCGGGGGGGGCCGCTGGCTACACCTTC.

The V call is TRBV5-8, the J call TRBJ2-5; 10 nucleotides line up with TRBD2. Germline lookup yields CDR1 SGHTS and CDR2 YDEGEE. The trim removed 9 bases at V and 5 bases at J, leaving 16 bases unmatched. CDR3 length: 16 residues. CDR3 DNA sequence: TGTGCCACCCCCTCTTGGGGGACTAGCGTTGATGAGACCCAGTACTTC. Its translation is CATPSWGTSVDETQYF.